Listed below are T cell receptor beta chains from one sample, sequenced in a study of lymphopenia after photon versus proton radiotherapy. Sequenced by immunoSEQ multiplex PCR; TCRdb stores in-frame clones only, minus some. In the table there are tens of thousands of clones, approximately 82% of which are singletons. Sample: peripheral blood, taken from a patient treated with photon-based radiotherapy. These receptors came from a man aged 45-60 years with gastric cancer. The CDR3 runs from the conserved cysteine through the conserved F or W. The D gene is left open where the match is weak. Some rows have no size entry. The others give once, few or many, or a class for an expanded clone.

>-|TRBV18|-|TRBJ2-1
TGTGCCAGCTCACCAAGCAAGGGGGCCTACAATGAGCAGTTCTTC
CASSPSKGAYNEQFF
>TRBD1|TRBV19|-|TRBJ1-1
TGTGCCAGTACCATACCAGGACAGGGGGCGGACACTGAAGCTTTCTTT
CASTIPGQGADTEAFF
>-|TRBV5-1|-|TRBJ2-1
TGCGCCAGCAGCTTGGGACCGGAGCAGTTCTTC
CASSLGPEQFF
>-|TRBV11-1|-|TRBJ2-5
TGTGCCAGCAGCCCAAAAGGGGTAGAGACCCAGTACTTC
CASSPKGVETQYF
>-|TRBV10-3|-|TRBJ2-7
TGTGCCATGGGGGGAGAACTCAACTCCTACGAGCAGTACTTC
CAMGGELNSYEQYF
>-|TRBV19|once|TRBJ2-3
TGTGCCAGTATCCGGGCCGGAAGTGCAGATACGCAGTATTTT
CASIRAGSADTQYF
>TRBD2|TRBV9|-|TRBJ2-5
TGTGCCAGCAGCGTAGTAGCGGGAGACGCGGAGACCCAGTACTTC
CASSVVAGDAETQYF
>-|TRBV12-5|few|TRBJ1-1
TGTGCTAGTGGTTTGGTAGCTGAAGCTTTCTTT
CASGLVAEAFF
>TRBD1|TRBV5-5|-|TRBJ2-5
TGTGCCAGCAGCTTGAGCCGGGACAGTCAAGGTCGAGAGACCCAGTACTTC
CASSLSRDSQGRETQYF
>-|TRBV19|-|TRBJ1-5
TGTGCCTCCCAGAAGGACTCCTCAAATCAGCCCCAGCATTTT
CASQKDSSNQPQHF
>TRBD2|TRBV7-9|-|TRBJ2-7
TGTGCCAGCAGCGCGGGAGTGGGGCTCGAGCAGTACTTC
CASSAGVGLEQYF
>-|TRBV7-2|-|TRBJ2-3
TGTGCCAGCACCGCAAAGGTAGATACGCAGTATTTT
CASTAKVDTQYF
>-|TRBV5-1|-|TRBJ2-5
TGCGCCAGCACCTTGGGGGAGACCCAGTACTTC
CASTLGETQYF
>TRBD1|TRBV14|-|TRBJ2-7
TGTGCCAGCAGCCAAATATTCGGGACAGAATCCTACGAGCAGTACTTC
CASSQIFGTESYEQYF
>TRBD1|TRBV5-1|-|TRBJ2-7
TGCGCCAGCAGCTTGGACAGGGGGCCGAGAGAGCAGTACTTC
CASSLDRGPREQYF
>-|TRBV28|-|TRBJ2-1
TGTGCCAGCAGTTTAGGCTTGGGCTATTTCTTC
CASSLGLGYFF
>-|TRBV7-2|-|TRBJ2-7
TGTGCCAGCAGCTTAACTTCGACCGCCTACGAGCAGTACTTC
CASSLTSTAYEQYF
>-|TRBV6-1|-|TRBJ2-7
TGTGCCAGCATCGGGACCGCAAGCTCCTACGAGCAGTACTTC
CASIGTASSYEQYF
>TRBD1|TRBV30|-|TRBJ1-1
TGTGCCTGGAGTGCCGCCCGACTTTTCGAGTGGACAGGGGCGAACACTGAAGCTTTCTTT
CAWSAARLFEWTGANTEAFF
>-|TRBV6-6|-|TRBJ1-5
TGTGACGTACAAGGTTGGGTTAGCAATCAGCCCCAGCATTTT
CDVQGWVSNQPQHF
>-|TRBV7-2|once|TRBJ2-3
TGTGCCAGCAGCTTAGCGGGCATTAGCACAGATACGCAGTATTTT
CASSLAGISTDTQYF
>TRBD1|TRBV11-2|-|TRBJ1-1
TGTGCCAGCAGCTCAGGACAGGCTTCCATGAACACTGAAGCTTTCTTT
CASSSGQASMNTEAFF
>-|TRBV29-1|-|TRBJ2-7
TGCAGCGTTGCTCTCAGGGGCGAGCAGTACTTC
CSVALRGEQYF
>-|TRBV11-2|-|TRBJ2-7
TGTGCCAGCAGCTTAGGGGCCGGGACCAGCTACGAGCAGTACTTC
CASSLGAGTSYEQYF
>-|TRBV18|-|TRBJ2-3
TGTGCCAGCTTACCATCCCAGTACACAGATACGCAGTATTTT
CASLPSQYTDTQYF
>-|TRBV14|-|TRBJ2-5
TGTGCCAGCAGCCAAAGGGAGGAGACCCAGTACTTC
CASSQREETQYF
>-|TRBV11-2|many|TRBJ1-1
TGTGCCAGCAGCTTAGTACCGGGTCGGACTGAAGCTTTCTTT
CASSLVPGRTEAFF
>TRBD1|TRBV6-5|-|TRBJ2-7
TGTGCCAGCAGACCTCTGGACAGGGGCGAGCAGTACTTC
CASRPLDRGEQYF
>-|TRBV7-9|-|TRBJ1-1
TGTGCCAGCAGCCAAAGTAACACTGAAGCTTTCTTT
CASSQSNTEAFF
>-|TRBV19|-|TRBJ2-1
TGTGCCAGTAGTACCATCCGGAGCGACAATGAGCAGTTCTTC
CASSTIRSDNEQFF
>-|TRBV7-2|-|TRBJ1-1
TGTGCCAGCAGCTTAGTTCAGGGAAACACTGAAGCTTTCTTT
CASSLVQGNTEAFF
>-|TRBV7-2|-|TRBJ1-2
TGTGCCAGCAGCTTAAAACGGGACACGTATGGCTACACCTTC
CASSLKRDTYGYTF
>-|TRBV6-5|-|TRBJ2-1
TGTGCCAGCAGTGCTACAGAAAGTCGCAATGAGCAGTTCTTC
CASSATESRNEQFF
>-|TRBV9|few|TRBJ1-2
TGTGCCAGCAGCGAGGGGGGTGGCTATGGCTACACCTTC
CASSEGGGYGYTF
>-|TRBV7-2|-|TRBJ2-2
TGTGCCAGCAGCCCATTGAACACCGGGGAGCTGTTTTTT
CASSPLNTGELFF
>-|TRBV7-9|-|TRBJ1-1
TGTGCCAGCAGCTTGGGGATTAACACTGAAGCTTTCTTT
CASSLGINTEAFF
>-|TRBV6-1|-|TRBJ2-2
TGTGCCAGCAGGCAGGGAACCGGGGAGCTGTTTTTT
CASRQGTGELFF
>-|TRBV6-5|-|TRBJ2-1
TGTGCCAGCAGACCCTCGGGACTTTTTGACAATGAGCAGTTCTTC
CASRPSGLFDNEQFF
>-|TRBV6-5|-|TRBJ2-7
TGTGCCAGCAGTTACTCGCAGGGGGGATCGGAAGAGCAGTACTTC
CASSYSQGGSEEQYF
>-|TRBV5-8|-|TRBJ2-3
TGTGCCAGCAGCTGGAGCACAGATACGCAGTATTTT
CASSWSTDTQYF
>TRBD1|TRBV9|few|TRBJ1-2
TGTGCCAGCAGCGTAGGACAGGGCTATGGCTACACCTTC
CASSVGQGYGYTF
>-|TRBV15|-|TRBJ2-4
TGTGCCACCAGCAGAGAGGGCAATCTGAGGGGCATTCAGTACTTC
CATSREGNLRGIQYF
>-|TRBV6-1|-|TRBJ2-6
TGTGCCAGCAGTGAACGAGGGGCGTCTGGGGCCAACGTCCTGACTTTC
CASSERGASGANVLTF
>-|TRBV7-8|-|TRBJ1-5
TGTGCCAGCAGTCAGGCCCATAGCAATCAGCCCCAGCATTTT
CASSQAHSNQPQHF
>-|TRBV6-5|few|TRBJ1-2
TGTGCCAGCAGTTACCCTGGGTACTATGGCTACACCTTC
CASSYPGYYGYTF
>-|TRBV19|-|TRBJ2-3
TGTGCCAGTAGTAAGAGCAGGGAATGGAGCACAGATACGCAGTATTTT
CASSKSREWSTDTQYF
>-|TRBV9|-|TRBJ2-2
TGTGCCAGCAGTCCCAGGGGAGGTGGTACCGGGGAGCTGTTTTTT
CASSPRGGGTGELFF